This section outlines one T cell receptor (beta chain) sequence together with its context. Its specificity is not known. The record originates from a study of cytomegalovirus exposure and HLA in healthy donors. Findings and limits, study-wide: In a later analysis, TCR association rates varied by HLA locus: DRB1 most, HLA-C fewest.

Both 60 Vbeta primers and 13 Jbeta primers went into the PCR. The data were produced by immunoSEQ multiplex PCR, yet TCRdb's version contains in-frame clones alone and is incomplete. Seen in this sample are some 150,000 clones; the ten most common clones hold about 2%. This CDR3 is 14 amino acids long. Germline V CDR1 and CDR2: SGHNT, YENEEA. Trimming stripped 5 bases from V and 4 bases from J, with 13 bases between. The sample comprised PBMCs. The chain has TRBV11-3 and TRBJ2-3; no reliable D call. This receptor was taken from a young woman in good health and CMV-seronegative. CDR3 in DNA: TGTGCCAGCAGCCCCACTCGAGGTTCAGATACGCAGTATTTT. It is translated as CASSPTRGSDTQYF.